This T cell receptor beta chain is drawn from a study of radiotherapy plus CTLA-4 blockade in lung cancer. Looking at the study overall: Objective response rate was about 20%; disease control rate, under 35%. The study's findings and limits: TCR clones from tumors expanded in blood after radiotherapy plus ipilimumab. Alongside interferon-beta, early blood T cell clone dynamics were reportedly the best predictor of response.

Repertoires were generated with immunoSEQ multiplex PCR, while TCRdb's copy carries only in-frame clones and drops some. Of about 88,000 clones in the sample, around 72% are singletons; the top ten hold over 11%. This clone was found once. Its target is unknown. Looked up from germline, CDR1 is SGHRS and CDR2 is YFSETQ. The CDR3 has 15 amino acids. V lost 4 bases, J lost 6 bases, and 10 bases stayed unmatched. The chain uses TRBV5-1 and TRBJ2-5; 9 nucleotides agree with TRBD1. The TCR was taken from a human donor with non-small cell lung cancer that progressed on radiotherapy plus ipilimumab. Sequenced material: peripheral blood, taken from a patient treated with radiotherapy plus ipilimumab. The CDR3 loop reads CASSAQQGAGQTQYF. The CDR3 nucleotides read TGCGCCAGCAGCGCACAACAGGGGGCCGGGCAGACCCAGTACTTC. The full variable domain, its missing parts supplied by reference TRBV5-1 and TRBJ2-5, is KAGVTQTPRYLIKTRGQQVTLSCSPISGHRSVSWYQQTPGQGLQFLFEYFSETQRNKGNFPGRFSGRQFSNSRSEMNVSTLELGDSALYLCASSAQQGAGQTQYFGPGTRLLVL.